One and the same sample provided the 23 T cell receptor beta chains below, sequenced in a study of molecular identifiers for immune sequencing clone quantification (dated by TCRdb to 2016 to 2019). Libraries were built with PCR. Sequencing instrument: NextSeq 500. The public reads were run again by TCRdb, first through fastp at Q25 and then through MiXCR, and only productive beta chains were kept. Records with the same CDR3 protein are collapsed into one entry carrying the most frequent genes and DNA. Within this sample are under 800,000 distinct CDR3 sequences, with about 25% of them counted one time only. The ten largest clones add up to 0.78% of the sample. The sample consisted of naive CD8+ T cells from blood, with Jurkat cell RNA spiked in. Read against the paper, the sample's cell subset or site label means: FACS-sorted CD8+CD4-CCR7+CD45RA+ naive T cells. Source of these receptors: a human donor in good health. Some libraries in this study had Jurkat cell RNA spiked in.

V and J are TRBV20-1 and TRBJ1-1; weak D call: TRBD1 (6 bases). Trimming pared 1 base from V and 8 bases from J, leaving 8 bases between. The germline CDR1 and CDR2 sequences are DFQATT and SNEGSKA (reference sequence). The CDR3 is 11 amino acids. The CDR3 DNA is TGCAGTGCTAGAGGGGGGGCAGAAGCTTTCTTT. Translation gives CSARGGAEAFF.

This clonotype was seen more than once but under ten times. J is TRBJ1-5 and V is TRBV6-5; 7 bases map to TRBD1. Trimming took 6 bases from V and 1 from J; bases not matched to a gene: 6. CDR1 is MNHEY, CDR2 SVGAGI, per germline. CDR3 size: 15 residues. In DNA, the CDR3 is TGTGCCAGCAGGAGGACAGGCCTAAGCAATCAGCCCCAGCATTTT. This sequence encodes CASRRTGLSNQPQHF.

Of note for this clonotype: A much larger clone differs by one base, so this may be a read error. V gene TRBV10-3 combines with J gene TRBJ1-1; possibly TRBD1 for D (6 bases). The germline V gene encodes CDR1 ENHRY and CDR2 SYGVKD. The CDR3 has 14 amino acids. Here the CDR3 reads CAISDWDKNTETFF. CDR3 in DNA: TGTGCCATCAGTGACTGGGACAAGAACACTGAAACTTTCTTT.

The V and J genes are TRBV6-4 and TRBJ2-2; tentatively, D is TRBD2 (5 bases). Germline V gives CDR1 MRHNA, CDR2 SNTAGT. The CDR3 consists of 14 residues. V was pared by 7 bases and J by 0 bases, with 9 bases between. CDR3 sequence reads: CASTKRPNTGELFF. CDR3 sequence (DNA): TGTGCCAGCACTAAGCGGCCGAACACCGGGGAGCTGTTTTTT.

Many counts were recorded for this clonotype. Written as DNA, the CDR3 is TGTGCCAGCCTCGCCAGTAACTATGGCTACACCTTC. Translating gives CASLASNYGYTF. This chain connects TRBV2 to TRBJ1-2; no clear D gene. The V end lost 8 bases, the J end lost 1 base, and 8 bases lay between the germline ends. CDR1 and CDR2 from the germline V gene are SNHLY and FYNNEI. The CDR3 sequence is 12 residues long.

This clonotype was recorded a few times. The chain combines TRBV20-1 with TRBJ2-1; no firm D call. The CDR3 runs 12 residues. V was trimmed by 2 bases and J by 11 bases, leaving 13 bases between them. Germline V gene sequence: CDR1 DFQATT, CDR2 SNEGSKA (reference sequence). CDR3 bases: TGCAGTGCTAGACCACGTGCCGAGAAGCAGTTCTTC. Its protein is CSARPRAEKQFF.

V usage is TRBV7-2 and J usage is TRBJ1-3; the D gene is possibly TRBD1 (6 bases). V lost 5 bases, J lost 4 bases, and 12 bases lay in between. This CDR3 comprises 14 residues. CDR1 SGHTA and CDR2 FQGNSA come from the germline V gene. The CDR3 region is CASSPGTPGNTIYF. The CDR3, as DNA: TGTGCCAGCAGCCCCGGGACACCCGGAAACACCATATATTTT.

This clonotype was recorded many times. The chain combines TRBV28 with TRBJ1-1; D uncertain. Germline V CDR1 and CDR2: MDHEN, SYDVKM. Trimming stripped 5 bases from V and 1 base from J, with 5 bases between. CDR3 length equals 12 residues. The CDR3 reads CASSDSNTEAFF. Here the CDR3 DNA reads TGTGCCAGCAGTGATTCGAACACTGAAGCTTTCTTT.

To note about this clonotype: One end of the junction is discordant with germline, which a read error may explain. The V and J genes are TRBV7-9 and TRBJ2-7; the match to TRBD2 covers 14 bases. Germline V CDR1 and CDR2: SEHNR, FQNEAQ (reference sequence). This CDR3 region has 20 residues. The CDR3 DNA sequence: TGTGCCAGTAGCTCGACCGCGGGGACTAGCGGGAGTCTCCTTTCCTACGAGCAGTACTTC. Amino acid sequence: CASSSTAGTSGSLLSYEQYF.

Many counts were recorded for this clonotype. The chain carries TRBV7-2 and TRBJ2-5, with 7 bases fitting TRBD2. With V trimmed by 2 bases and J by 4 bases, 7 bases remained unmatched. The germline gives CDR1 SGHTA, CDR2 FQGNSA. This CDR3 contains 15 residues. The CDR3, as DNA: TGTGCCAGCAGCTTATTTCTAGCGGCATCAGAGACCCAGTACTTC. Encoded protein: CASSLFLAASETQYF.

The V gene is TRBV29-1, the J gene TRBJ2-7, with TRBD2 identical over 8 bases. V shed 6 bases and J 4 bases; nucleotides not matched to a gene: 11. CDR1 is SQVTM and CDR2 is ANQGSEA in the germline V gene. The CDR3 runs 14 residues. The CDR3 loop reads CSVPLAGEGYEQYF. The CDR3 DNA follows: TGCAGCGTCCCTCTAGCGGGTGAAGGGTACGAGCAGTACTTC.

The V gene is TRBV4-2, the J gene TRBJ2-7; 7 bases map to TRBD2. Germline V lookup: CDR1 LGHNA, CDR2 YNFKEQ. Trimming cost V 0 bases and J 4 bases; bases outside gene matches: 9. The CDR3 contains 16 residues. The CDR3 sequence is CASSQEIELASYEQYF. CDR3 nucleotide sequence: TGTGCCAGCAGCCAAGAAATAGAACTAGCGTCTTACGAGCAGTACTTC.

This clonotype has at least ten counts. The chain uses TRBV7-9 and TRBJ2-1; perhaps TRBD2 as D (6 bases). The CDR3 has 16 residues. The V end was cut by 3 bases, the J end by 5 bases, with 17 bases between. The germline V gene has CDR1 SEHNR and CDR2 FQNEAQ (reference sequence). The CDR3 sequence is CASSFPLPGAHNEQFF. For the CDR3, the DNA is TGTGCCAGCAGCTTCCCCCTCCCGGGAGCCCACAATGAGCAGTTCTTC.

Comments on this clonotype: Being one base from a much bigger clone, this may be a read error. The chain links TRBV7-8 to TRBJ1-1; D gene unclear. The germline CDR1 and CDR2 sequences are SGHVS and FQNEAQ. The ends were cut back, 0 bases at V and 6 bases at J, with 20 bases in the middle. The CDR3 is 17 amino acids. Here the CDR3 DNA reads TGTGCCAGCAGCTTAGCCCTTCCCGTAAGCGTGGGCGCTGAAGCTTTCTTT. Amino acid sequence: CASSLALPVSVGAEAFF.

J is TRBJ1-1 and V is TRBV27, with D unresolved. Germline loops: CDR1 MNHEY, CDR2 SMNVEV (reference sequence). There are 13 residues in the CDR3. Trimming took off 3 bases at V and 1 base at J, with 6 bases between the two ends. As DNA, the CDR3 is TGTGCCAGCAGTTTTGCTAAGAACACTGAAGCTTTCTTT. As protein: CASSFAKNTEAFF.

V usage is TRBV4-1 and J usage is TRBJ2-7; 13 bases line up with TRBD2. This CDR3 spans 18 amino acids. Germline values: CDR1 MGHRA, CDR2 YSYEKL. The junction had 6 bases not matched to a gene; V was cut back by 0 bases and J by 1 base. The CDR3: CASSQDVTSGGRSYEQYF. The CDR3 bases are TGCGCCAGCAGCCAAGACGTGACTAGCGGGGGGAGGTCCTACGAGCAGTACTTC.

In the case of this clonotype: This may stem from a read error, because a much larger clone lies one nucleotide away. The chain carries TRBV6-5 and TRBJ1-1, with D possibly TRBD1 on 6 matching bases. There are 16 residues in the CDR3. Looked up from germline, CDR1 is MNHEY and CDR2 is SVGAGI. CDR3 loop: CASSYSMQGRNTDAFF. Here the CDR3 DNA reads TGTGCCAGCAGTTACTCGATGCAGGGGCGGAACACTGATGCTTTCTTT.

This clonotype was picked up many times. The chain is built from TRBV12-5 and TRBJ2-3, with D tentatively TRBD1 or TRBD2 (5 bases each). From germline, CDR1 is LGHNT and CDR2 FRNRAP. V lost 6 bases, J lost 6 bases, and 22 bases lay in between. This CDR3 has 16 amino acids. The chain's CDR3 is CASGSVSGTTPDTQYF. CDR3 DNA sequence: TGTGCTAGTGGATCTGTCTCCGGGACGACCCCCGATACGCAGTATTTT.

In regard to this clonotype: A much larger clone lies a single base off, so this may be a read error. CDR3 residues: CASTKGSEQYF. The DNA for the CDR3 is TGTGCCAGCACTAAAGGGAGCGAGCAGTACTTC. This chain links TRBV13 with TRBJ2-7; a possible D gene is TRBD2 (5 bases). Germline CDR1 is PRHDT and CDR2 is FYEKMQ (reference sequence). V was trimmed by 7 bases and J by 6 bases, leaving 10 bases between them. This CDR3 region has 11 residues.

This clonotype was counted many times. The rearrangement uses TRBV6-2 or TRBV6-3 and TRBJ2-7, with TRBD2 identical over 7 bases. The trim removed 10 bases at V and 0 bases at J, leaving 9 bases unmatched. This CDR3 is 14 amino acids long. Germline assignment: CDR1 MNHEY and CDR2 SVGEGT. The CDR3 sequence is CATEERDYSYEQYF. The CDR3, as DNA: TGTGCCACCGAAGAGAGGGACTACTCCTACGAGCAGTACTTC.

The chain is built from TRBV7-7 and TRBJ1-1, with TRBD1 matching 9 bases. V trimming: 6 bases; J trimming: 3 bases; junction bases outside the gene matches: 23. The CDR3 is 20 residues long. Germline loops: CDR1 SSHAT, CDR2 FNYEAQ (reference sequence). The DNA of the CDR3 is TGTGCCAGCAGGCTCGTACGGACAGGGGAAGGGCTTGGCTTGGACACTGAAGCTTTCTTT. Its translation is CASRLVRTGEGLGLDTEAFF.

In this sample, this clonotype turned up a few times. V is TRBV20-1 and J is TRBJ1-6; TRBD1 might be the D (5 bases). Deletions cut 0 bases from V and 4 bases from J, with 10 bases between. Germline V CDR1 and CDR2: DFQATT, SNEGSKA (reference sequence). The CDR3 covers 15 residues. CDR3 DNA sequence: TGCAGTGCTAGAGATGGGGCAGCTTATAATTCACCCCTCCACTTT. Translating gives CSARDGAAYNSPLHF.

The table lists this clonotype with a few counts. The chain employs TRBV7-8 and TRBJ2-7; perhaps D is TRBD1 or TRBD2 (5 bases each). Deletions cut 5 bases from V and 0 bases from J, with 11 bases between. CDR3 length: 14 amino acids. Germline V gives CDR1 SGHVS, CDR2 FQNEAQ. The CDR3 DNA reads as TGTGCCAGCAGCCCAGAGAGGGGCTCCTACGAGCAGTACTTC. It specifies CASSPERGSYEQYF. The full variable domain, with the rest looked up from reference TRBV7-8 and TRBJ2-7, is GAGVSQSPRYKVAKRGQDVALRCDPISGHVSLFWYQQALGQGPEFLTYFQNEAQLDKSGLPSDRFFAERPEGSVSTLKIQRTQQEDSAVYLCASSPERGSYEQYFGPGTRLTVT.